This passage covers 4 T cell receptor beta chains from one sample sequenced in a study of blood T cell repertoires in COVID-19. Here immunoSEQ multiplex PCR was the method, and the copy in TCRdb shows in-frame clones only, minus some. The sample lists 250,000 to 300,000 clones, 81% occurring once. Sequencing input: peripheral blood. The origin of the receptors is an older woman with active or convalescent COVID-19.

V and J are TRBV6-5 and TRBJ1-2; a weak D match, TRBD1 (6 bases). CDR1 is MNHEY, CDR2 SVGAGI, per germline. CDR3 size: 15 residues. V was trimmed by 4 bases and J by 1 base, leaving 13 bases between them. CDR3 in DNA: TGTGCCAGCAGTTTAGACAGGCCGCATAACTATGGCTACACCTTC. This gives the protein CASSLDRPHNYGYTF.

The genes are TRBV6-4 and TRBJ1-2; tentative D call: TRBD1 (5 bases). Germline V gene sequence: CDR1 MRHNA, CDR2 SNTAGT. Trimming removed 2 bases at V and 7 bases at J, with 11 bases between. The CDR3 is made up of 13 amino acids. DNA of the CDR3: TGTGCCAGCAGTGACCAGGGAGGGGCTGGCTACACCTTC. It is translated as CASSDQGGAGYTF.

This clone was observed once. The V and J genes are TRBV19 and TRBJ2-4, with a weak D call TRBD1 (5 bases). The CDR3 contains 15 residues. CDR1 and CDR2 from the germline V gene are LNHDA and SQIVND (reference sequence). V lost 0 bases and J 6 bases, leaving 12 bases between the germline ends. The CDR3 is CASSIDPGMGNIQYF. CDR3 DNA: TGTGCCAGTAGTATAGATCCAGGGATGGGAAACATTCAGTACTTC.

This clone was seen a single time. The CDR3 reads CASSSLPLAGGPNEQFF. DNA of the CDR3: TGTGCCAGCAGTTCCTTACCCTTAGCGGGGGGGCCCAATGAGCAGTTCTTC. The J gene is TRBJ2-1, the V gene TRBV28; TRBD2 aligns across 11 bases. After removal of 4 bases from V and 6 bases from J, the junction contained 11 bases not matched to a gene. The CDR3 sequence is 17 residues long. From germline, CDR1 is MDHEN and CDR2 SYDVKM. Variable domain in full (rest from reference TRBV28 and TRBJ2-1): DVKVTQSSRYLVKRTGEKVFLECVQDMDHENMFWYRQDPGLGLRLIYFSYDVKMKEKGDIPEGYSVSREKKERFSLILESASTNQTSMYLCASSSLPLAGGPNEQFFGPGTRLTVL.